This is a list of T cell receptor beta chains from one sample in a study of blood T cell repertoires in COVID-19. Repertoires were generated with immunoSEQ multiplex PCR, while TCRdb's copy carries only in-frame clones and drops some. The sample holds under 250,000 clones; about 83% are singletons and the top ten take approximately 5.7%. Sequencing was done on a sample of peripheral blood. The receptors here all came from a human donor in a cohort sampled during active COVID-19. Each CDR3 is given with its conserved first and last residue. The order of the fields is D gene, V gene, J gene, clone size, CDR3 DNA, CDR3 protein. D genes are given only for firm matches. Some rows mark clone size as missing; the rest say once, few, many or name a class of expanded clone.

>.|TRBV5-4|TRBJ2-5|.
TGTGCCAGCAGCTTTACAGGGCTGCAAGAGACCCAGTACTTC
CASSFTGLQETQYF
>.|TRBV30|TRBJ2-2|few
TGTGCCTGGATAGAGAGGAACACCGGGGAGCTGTTTTTT
CAWIERNTGELFF
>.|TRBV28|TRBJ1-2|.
TGTGCCAGCAGTTTATCCTACCAGGGGCCCCGTAGAGGCTACACCTTC
CASSLSYQGPRRGYTF
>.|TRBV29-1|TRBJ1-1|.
TGCAGCGTTGTACGGGGGGTGAATACCATGAACACTGAAGCTTTCTTT
CSVVRGVNTMNTEAFF
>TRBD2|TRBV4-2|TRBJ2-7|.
TGTGCCAGCAGCCAAGGTCGGGGCGGGGGGTTCTACGAGCAGTACTTC
CASSQGRGGGFYEQYF
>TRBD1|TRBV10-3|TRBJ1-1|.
TGTGCCATCAGGGACAGGGCGGGTACTGAAGCTTTCTTT
CAIRDRAGTEAFF
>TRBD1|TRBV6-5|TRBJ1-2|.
TGTGCCAGCAGTTCTCACAGGGGGCCGTTACCTGGCTACACCTTC
CASSSHRGPLPGYTF
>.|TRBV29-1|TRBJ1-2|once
TGCAGCGTTGAAGAAGGGGAACAGTACTATGGCTACACCTTC
CSVEEGEQYYGYTF
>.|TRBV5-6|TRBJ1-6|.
TGTGCCAGCAGAATGAGGACAAATAATTCACCCCTCCACTTT
CASRMRTNNSPLHF
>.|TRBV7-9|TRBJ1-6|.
TGTGCCAGCAGCTTTCGGGGGGCCGCTTCACCCCTCCACTTT
CASSFRGAASPLHF
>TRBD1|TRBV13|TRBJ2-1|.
TGTGCCAGCAGGGCCGGGACAGGCTCCTACAATGAGCAGTTCTTC
CASRAGTGSYNEQFF
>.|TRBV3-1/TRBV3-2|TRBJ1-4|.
TGTGCCAGCAGCCCAGGAGGCTTAGCCCAGTTTTTT
CASSPGGLAQFF
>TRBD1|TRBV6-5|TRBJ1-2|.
TGTGCCAGCAGTTACACCCGGACAGGGAGCGGCTATGGCTACACCTTC
CASSYTRTGSGYGYTF
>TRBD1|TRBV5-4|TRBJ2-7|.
TGTGCCAGCAGCCTTGGACAGGGGAAGACCTACGAGCAGTACTTC
CASSLGQGKTYEQYF
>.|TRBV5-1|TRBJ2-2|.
TGCGCCAGCAGCTTGGAACAGGGTTCGAACACCGGGGAGCTGTTTTTT
CASSLEQGSNTGELFF